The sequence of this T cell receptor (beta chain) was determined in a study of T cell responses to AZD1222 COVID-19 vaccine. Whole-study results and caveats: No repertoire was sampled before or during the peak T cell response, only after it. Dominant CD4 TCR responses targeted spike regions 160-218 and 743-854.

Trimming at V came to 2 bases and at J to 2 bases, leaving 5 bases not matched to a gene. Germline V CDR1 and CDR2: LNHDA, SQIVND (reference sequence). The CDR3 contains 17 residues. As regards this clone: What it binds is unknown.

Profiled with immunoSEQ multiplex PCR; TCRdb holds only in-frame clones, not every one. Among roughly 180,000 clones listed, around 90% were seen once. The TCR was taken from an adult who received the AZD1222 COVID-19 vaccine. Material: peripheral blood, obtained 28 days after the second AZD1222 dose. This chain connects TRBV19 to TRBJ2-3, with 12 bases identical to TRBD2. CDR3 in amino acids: CASSIRLAGDYTDTQYF. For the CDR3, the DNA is TGTGCCAGTAGTATAAGACTAGCGGGGGACTACACAGATACGCAGTATTTT.